The TCR beta chain under discussion was sequenced for a study of blood T cell repertoires in COVID-19. Study overall: Samples of COVID-19 (acute and convalescent) were obtained from the United States, Italy and Spain. Sources were T cells, B-cell-depleted T cells, or PBMCs; the material itself was cDNA or gDNA.

In the study's own analysis: Counts of nucleated cells, estimated from reference gene primer amplification, were obtained. Sequencing was performed with immunoSEQ multiplex PCR; in TCRdb, only in-frame clones are kept and a portion is missing. The DNA gave D and trimming, while V, J and clone size come from that table. The table has approximately 150,000 clones, just under 90% seen once. Trimming shortened V by 0 bases and J by 5 bases, and 14 bases separated the two germline ends. The CDR3 consists of 15 residues. Germline assignment: CDR1 SGHRS and CDR2 YFSETQ. The chain is built from TRBV5-1 and TRBJ2-5; weak D call: TRBD2 (5 bases). The TCR originated in a woman between 45 and 60 years old with active or convalescent COVID-19. Sequenced sample: peripheral blood. The CDR3 region is CASSLERDLGETQYF. CDR3 DNA sequence: TGCGCCAGCAGCTTGGAACGGGATTTGGGGGAGACCCAGTACTTC.